The clone carrying this TCR beta chain was seen more than once but under ten times. 60 Vbeta and 13 Jbeta primers were used in PCR. Profiled with immunoSEQ multiplex PCR; TCRdb holds only in-frame clones, not every one. The data show roughly 180,000 clones, around four fifths seen once. This entry comes from a study of cytomegalovirus exposure and HLA in healthy donors. Study overall: Samples from HLA-typed donors yielded approximately 88 million unique TCRs in an early data release.

The origin of this receptor is a woman aged 60 to 75 in good health and CMV-seropositive. Sample: PBMCs.

In DNA form, the CDR3 reads TGTGCCAGCAGCCCCGACAGAAAGGGCTACACCTTC. It encodes CASSPDRKGYTF. This chain connects TRBV6-5 to TRBJ1-2; D might be TRBD1 (5 bases). V dropped 6 bases and J dropped 8 bases, with 13 bases sitting between them. Germline V lookup: CDR1 MNHEY, CDR2 SVGAGI. The CDR3 covers 12 residues.